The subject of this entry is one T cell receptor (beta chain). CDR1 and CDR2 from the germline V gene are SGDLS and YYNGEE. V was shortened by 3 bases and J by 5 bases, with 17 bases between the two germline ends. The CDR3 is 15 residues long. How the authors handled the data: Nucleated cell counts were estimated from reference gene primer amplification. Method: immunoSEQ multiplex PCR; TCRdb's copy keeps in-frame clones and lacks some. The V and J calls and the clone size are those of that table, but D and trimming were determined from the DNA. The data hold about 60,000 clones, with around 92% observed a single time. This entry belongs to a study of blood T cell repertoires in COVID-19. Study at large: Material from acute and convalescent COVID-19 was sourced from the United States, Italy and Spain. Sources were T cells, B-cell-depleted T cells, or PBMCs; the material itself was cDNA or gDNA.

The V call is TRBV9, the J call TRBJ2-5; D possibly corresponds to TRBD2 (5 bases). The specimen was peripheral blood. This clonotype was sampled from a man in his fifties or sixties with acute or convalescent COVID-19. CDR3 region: CASSALDPRGETQYF. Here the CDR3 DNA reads TGTGCCAGCAGCGCCCTGGACCCGAGAGGGGAGACCCAGTACTTC.